A selection of T cell receptor beta chains follows, all from one sample in a study of T cell responses to AZD1222 COVID-19 vaccine. Some clones are missing from TCRdb's copy, which holds only in-frame ones; the method was immunoSEQ multiplex PCR. The sample holds about 110,000 clones, roughly 90% seen once. Sequences were derived from peripheral blood, sampled on day 0 of AZD1222 vaccination. All receptors come from an adult in good health. Each CDR3 is given with its conserved first and last residue. The D gene is left open where the match is weak. The size of a clone is reported for some rows only, either as once, few or many, or as a class for expanded clones.

v_gene: TRBV16
j_gene: TRBJ2-6
d_gene: TRBD1
abundance: -
CDR3aa: CASSLRDSGSGANVLTF
CDR3nt: TGTGCCAGCAGCCTCCGGGACAGCGGCTCTGGGGCCAACGTCCTGACTTTC

v_gene: TRBV24-1
j_gene: TRBJ2-2
d_gene: -
abundance: -
CDR3aa: CATSAPTGRTNTGELFF
CDR3nt: TGTGCCACCAGTGCCCCAACAGGGCGAACGAACACCGGGGAGCTGTTTTTT

v_gene: TRBV19
j_gene: TRBJ2-1
d_gene: -
abundance: -
CDR3aa: CASSNLGAYNEQFF
CDR3nt: TGTGCCAGTAGTAATCTCGGGGCCTACAATGAGCAGTTCTTC

v_gene: TRBV18
j_gene: TRBJ2-5
d_gene: TRBD2
abundance: -
CDR3aa: CASSPSLAGAAETQYF
CDR3nt: TGTGCCAGCTCACCTTCCCTAGCGGGAGCGGCAGAGACCCAGTACTTC

v_gene: TRBV27
j_gene: TRBJ2-6
d_gene: -
abundance: -
CDR3aa: CASSFDHRVAGSGANVLTF
CDR3nt: TGTGCCAGCAGTTTTGACCACAGGGTTGCTGGCTCTGGGGCCAACGTCCTGACTTTC

v_gene: TRBV7-9
j_gene: TRBJ1-2
d_gene: -
abundance: -
CDR3aa: CASSLGVFYGYTF
CDR3nt: TGTGCCAGCAGCTTAGGGGTCTTCTATGGCTACACCTTC

v_gene: TRBV19
j_gene: TRBJ1-5
d_gene: -
abundance: once
CDR3aa: CASMKRGKGNQPQHF
CDR3nt: TGTGCCAGTATGAAACGGGGCAAGGGCAATCAGCCCCAGCATTTT

v_gene: TRBV5-6
j_gene: TRBJ2-7
d_gene: TRBD1
abundance: -
CDR3aa: CASSRQGKGTYEQYF
CDR3nt: TGTGCCAGCAGCCGACAGGGAAAGGGCACCTACGAGCAGTACTTC

v_gene: TRBV5-1
j_gene: TRBJ1-1
d_gene: -
abundance: once
CDR3aa: CASSLAVGGTEAFF
CDR3nt: TGCGCCAGCAGCTTGGCAGTGGGGGGCACTGAAGCTTTCTTT

v_gene: TRBV7-3
j_gene: TRBJ2-3
d_gene: TRBD2
abundance: -
CDR3aa: CASSPQLAGAGDTQYF
CDR3nt: TGTGCCAGCAGCCCTCAACTAGCGGGGGCCGGGGATACGCAGTATTTT

v_gene: TRBV11-3
j_gene: TRBJ2-7
d_gene: -
abundance: -
CDR3aa: CASSLAGGDPYEQYF
CDR3nt: TGTGCCAGCAGCTTAGCGGGGGGCGACCCCTACGAGCAGTACTTC